This T cell receptor beta chain was sequenced for a study of persistence of HIV-infected CD4 T cells. The V end lost 0 bases, the J end lost 7 bases, and 21 bases lay between the germline ends. Germline-derived CDR1 and CDR2 are MGHRA and YSYEKL. The CDR3 loop spans 17 amino acids. The stimulus was an HIV-1 Gag 15-mer peptide pool, roughly 1 ug/peptide/mL. CD40L-negative CD69-negative CD45RO-high memory CD4+ T cells were sorted as populations depleted of antigen-responding cells. As concerns this clone: Its antigen remains unknown.

Sequencing used immunoSEQ version 4 in survey mode. TCRdb's copy holds only in-frame clones and misses some; the assay was immunoSEQ multiplex PCR. The sample records about 36,000 clones, about 83% being singletons. Sequenced here: cultured CD4+ T cells from PBMCs, sampled from a patient who received antiretroviral therapy. The rearrangement joins TRBV4-1 to TRBJ1-2; weak D call: TRBD1 (5 bases). The sequence was obtained from an adult with HIV. The donor label of this sample is uncertain. DNA of the CDR3: TGCGCCAGCAGCCAAGAGGGGTGGGGGAGCCTCCTCGGTGGCTACACCTTC. Translation gives CASSQEGWGSLLGGYTF.